This is a list of T cell receptor beta chains from one sample in a study of blood T cell repertoires in COVID-19. Sequencing was performed with immunoSEQ multiplex PCR; in TCRdb, only in-frame clones are kept and a portion is missing. Among about 170,000 clones listed, approximately 87% were seen once. Sequences were obtained from peripheral blood. All receptors come from an older woman with COVID-19, enrolled during active disease. The CDR3 runs from the conserved cysteine through the conserved F or W. Fields, in order: CDR3 length, clone size, D gene, V gene, J gene, CDR3 DNA, CDR3 protein. D genes are given only for firm matches. A clone size is listed for some rows: how often the clone was seen (once, few, many), or a class if it is expanded.

CDR3 length: 16
clone size: NA
D gene: NA
V gene: TRBV27
J gene: TRBJ2-3
CDR3 DNA: TGTGCCAGCACCCCTTACCCCCTGACTAGCACAGATACGCAGTATTTT
CDR3 protein: CASTPYPLTSTDTQYF

CDR3 length: 15
clone size: NA
D gene: TRBD1
V gene: TRBV7-9
J gene: TRBJ1-6
CDR3 DNA: TGTGCCAGCAGCGCAGAGACAGGGGGAAATTCACCCCTCCACTTT
CDR3 protein: CASSAETGGNSPLHF

CDR3 length: 13
clone size: NA
D gene: NA
V gene: TRBV5-8
J gene: TRBJ2-7
CDR3 DNA: TGTGCCAGCAGCCGGGGACTTACCTACGAGCAGTACTTC
CDR3 protein: CASSRGLTYEQYF

CDR3 length: 15
clone size: NA
D gene: NA
V gene: TRBV6-5
J gene: TRBJ1-3
CDR3 DNA: TGTGCCAGCAGTTACTCGAGGGATGGTGGAAACACCATATATTTT
CDR3 protein: CASSYSRDGGNTIYF

CDR3 length: 18
clone size: few
D gene: TRBD2
V gene: TRBV7-9
J gene: TRBJ2-7
CDR3 DNA: TGTGCCAGCAGCTTAGCTAGCGGGATACTTGCAAGCTCCTACGAGCAGTACTTC
CDR3 protein: CASSLASGILASSYEQYF

CDR3 length: 15
clone size: NA
D gene: TRBD2
V gene: TRBV7-2
J gene: TRBJ2-1
CDR3 DNA: TGTGCCAGCAGCCCGGGACTAGCGGGACGTGATGAGCAGTTCTTC
CDR3 protein: CASSPGLAGRDEQFF

CDR3 length: 15
clone size: NA
D gene: NA
V gene: TRBV6-5
J gene: TRBJ1-1
CDR3 DNA: TGTGCCAGCAGTTACTCGTGGGGCGCGGACACTGAAGCTTTCTTT
CDR3 protein: CASSYSWGADTEAFF

CDR3 length: 15
clone size: NA
D gene: TRBD1
V gene: TRBV6-5
J gene: TRBJ1-3
CDR3 DNA: TGTGCCAGCAGTTATACCCAGGGGGCTGGAAACACCATATATTTT
CDR3 protein: CASSYTQGAGNTIYF

CDR3 length: 16
clone size: NA
D gene: NA
V gene: TRBV3-1/TRBV3-2
J gene: TRBJ2-5
CDR3 DNA: TGTGCCAGCAGCCAAATTAGAGAGGACAGAGGAGAAACCCAGTACTTC
CDR3 protein: CASSQIREDRGETQYF

CDR3 length: 14
clone size: NA
D gene: TRBD2
V gene: TRBV3-1/TRBV3-2
J gene: TRBJ2-7
CDR3 DNA: TGTGCCAGCAGCCAAGGGACTAGGACCTACGAGCAGTACTTC
CDR3 protein: CASSQGTRTYEQYF

CDR3 length: 15
clone size: NA
D gene: TRBD1
V gene: TRBV7-2
J gene: TRBJ2-7
CDR3 DNA: TGTGCCAGCAGCGATACCGGGACAGGGGGTTACGAGCAGTACTTC
CDR3 protein: CASSDTGTGGYEQYF

CDR3 length: 15
clone size: NA
D gene: TRBD1
V gene: TRBV6-2/TRBV6-3
J gene: TRBJ2-1
CDR3 DNA: TGTGCCAGCAGTCGGGACAGGGGCTTCTACAATGAGCAGTTCTTC
CDR3 protein: CASSRDRGFYNEQFF

CDR3 length: 14
clone size: NA
D gene: TRBD1
V gene: TRBV5-1
J gene: TRBJ1-2
CDR3 DNA: TGCGCCAGCAGCCCCACCACAGGGGGCAACGGCTACACCTTC
CDR3 protein: CASSPTTGGNGYTF

CDR3 length: 15
clone size: NA
D gene: NA
V gene: TRBV6-5
J gene: TRBJ1-2
CDR3 DNA: TGTGCCAGCAGTTACTCGGGTGCAGGGAGGTATGGCTACACCTTC
CDR3 protein: CASSYSGAGRYGYTF

CDR3 length: 15
clone size: NA
D gene: TRBD1
V gene: TRBV5-1
J gene: TRBJ2-7
CDR3 DNA: TGCGCCAGCAGCTTACCGGGACAGGGTTATAGGGAGCAGTACTTC
CDR3 protein: CASSLPGQGYREQYF

CDR3 length: 13
clone size: NA
D gene: NA
V gene: TRBV30
J gene: TRBJ1-5
CDR3 DNA: TGTGCCTGGACGCGGGACAGCAATCAGCCCCAGCATTTT
CDR3 protein: CAWTRDSNQPQHF

CDR3 length: 12
clone size: NA
D gene: NA
V gene: TRBV3-1/TRBV3-2
J gene: TRBJ2-1
CDR3 DNA: TGTGCCAGCAGCCAAGATAGAACAGTGCAGTTCTTC
CDR3 protein: CASSQDRTVQFF

CDR3 length: 14
clone size: NA
D gene: NA
V gene: TRBV6-5
J gene: TRBJ1-2
CDR3 DNA: TGTGCCAGCAGTTACCTTGGGCCATCCTATGGCTACACCTTC
CDR3 protein: CASSYLGPSYGYTF

CDR3 length: 14
clone size: NA
D gene: TRBD1
V gene: TRBV7-2
J gene: TRBJ2-7
CDR3 DNA: TGTGCCAGCAGCCAAAACAGGGGTAACTACGAGCAGTACTTC
CDR3 protein: CASSQNRGNYEQYF

CDR3 length: 13
clone size: NA
D gene: NA
V gene: TRBV19
J gene: TRBJ1-5
CDR3 DNA: TGTGCCAGTAGTATTTTGGGGGGACAGCCCCAGCATTTT
CDR3 protein: CASSILGGQPQHF

CDR3 length: 16
clone size: once
D gene: TRBD1
V gene: TRBV5-5
J gene: TRBJ1-4
CDR3 DNA: TGTGCCAGCAGCCTGACAGGGTGGGCACCTAATGAAAAACTGTTTTTT
CDR3 protein: CASSLTGWAPNEKLFF

CDR3 length: 12
clone size: NA
D gene: NA
V gene: TRBV11-2
J gene: TRBJ2-5
CDR3 DNA: TGTGCCAGCAGCCCCCAGGGGTGGACCCAGTACTTC
CDR3 protein: CASSPQGWTQYF

CDR3 length: 18
clone size: NA
D gene: TRBD1
V gene: TRBV5-1
J gene: TRBJ1-6
CDR3 DNA: TGCGCCAGCTCGACAGGGGAGAATCGGTTGTTCTATAATTCACCCCTCCACTTT
CDR3 protein: CASSTGENRLFYNSPLHF